Below are 24 T cell receptor beta chains sequenced from a single sample in a study of a mutant IDH1 vaccine in newly diagnosed glioma (dated by TCRdb to the early 2020s). These receptors lack a known antigen. The library was made by the immunoSEQ multiplex PCR assay. Imported from immuneACCESS, the table was reduced by TCRdb to in-frame sequences with V and J called. These copies leave out some clones; in studies compared against another copy, an unresolved V gene accounts for under half, and the cause of the remainder is not known. The sample includes over 95,000 clones, with 90% observed a single time. The ten largest clones add up to roughly 0.61% of the sample. The meaning of the sample's time point label: week 11, during vaccination. A 20-mer mutant IDH1 peptide at 300 micrograms in Montanide made up each vaccine dose, which was injected subcutaneously together with topical imiquimod. The sequencing here drew on PBMCs, taken from a glioma patient whose treatment included an IDH1 peptide vaccine. These receptors were collected from a woman between 45 and 60 years old with glioma.

The J gene is TRBJ2-1, the V gene TRBV28; 10 nucleotides line up with TRBD1. From germline, CDR1 is MDHEN and CDR2 SYDVKM. The CDR3 has 19 amino acids. After removal of 0 bases from V and 0 bases from J, the junction contained 8 bases not matched to a gene. The CDR3 protein is CASSLWLGQGIHSYNEQFF. The CDR3 coding sequence is TGTGCCAGCAGTTTATGGCTGGGACAGGGGATACACTCCTACAATGAGCAGTTCTTC.

This chain connects TRBV6-5 to TRBJ1-6; D gene unclear. Germline V gene data show CDR1 as MNHEY and CDR2 as SVGAGI. The CDR3 loop spans 15 amino acids. The V and J ends lost 2 bases and 2 bases respectively, with 7 bases between them. The CDR3 loop is CASSYTGPYNSPLHF. CDR3 bases: TGTGCCAGCAGTTACACGGGCCCCTATAATTCACCCCTCCACTTT.

V usage is TRBV9 and J usage is TRBJ2-1; tentative D call: TRBD2 (6 bases). V dropped 3 bases and J dropped 7 bases, with 17 bases sitting between them. The CDR3 sequence is 15 residues long. CDR1 is SGDLS and CDR2 is YYNGEE in the germline V gene. This CDR3 reads CASSAGLPLSNEQFF. The DNA for the CDR3 is TGTGCCAGCAGCGCCGGACTACCTTTGAGTAATGAGCAGTTCTTC.

This chain links TRBV7-8 with TRBJ2-3; D is ambiguous. CDR1 is SGHVS and CDR2 is FQNEAQ in the germline V gene. Trimming shortened V by 4 bases and J by 2 bases, and 13 bases separated the two germline ends. CDR3 size: 15 residues. The CDR3, as DNA: TGTGCCAGCAGCTCCCGGGCAGATTCCACAGATACGCAGTATTTT. Residues: CASSSRADSTDTQYF.

The CDR3 bases are TGTGCCAGCTCACCAGGGGTCCAAGAGACCCAGTACTTC. It specifies CASSPGVQETQYF. The chain has TRBV18 and TRBJ2-5; no reliable D call. V lost 2 bases and J 1 base, leaving 5 bases between the germline ends. Germline CDR1 reads KGHSH; CDR2 reads LQKENI. CDR3 length: 13 amino acids.

J is TRBJ2-2 and V is TRBV28; a weak D match, TRBD1 (6 bases). The V gene lost 4 bases and the J gene lost 9 bases, with 12 bases spanning the gap. CDR3 length equals 13 residues. Germline V gene lookup returns CDR1 MDHEN and CDR2 SYDVKM. CDR3 residues: CASSSRQARELFF. The CDR3 nucleotides are TGTGCCAGCAGTTCGCGACAGGCCCGGGAGCTGTTTTTT.

The chain carries TRBV2 and TRBJ1-5; D is ambiguous. Germline CDR1 and CDR2: SNHLY and FYNNEI. Trimming took 6 bases from V and 2 from J, leaving 14 bases between them. The CDR3 runs to 15 residues. CDR3 bases: TGTGCCAGCAGATACAGAGGGCAGGGCAATCAGCCCCAGCATTTT. Protein sequence: CASRYRGQGNQPQHF.

The V and J genes are TRBV6-5 and TRBJ1-1, with 9 bases fitting TRBD1. The CDR3 is made up of 15 amino acids. Germline values: CDR1 MNHEY, CDR2 SVGAGI. The junction had 6 bases not matched to a gene; V was cut back by 2 bases and J by 5 bases. CDR3 nucleotides: TGTGCCAGCAGTTACCCGGGACAGGGAAATACTGAAGCTTTCTTT. This gives the protein CASSYPGQGNTEAFF.

In its sample, this clone was seen once. The chain recombines TRBV5-6 with TRBJ2-1, with D possibly TRBD1 on 6 matching bases. This CDR3 has 15 amino acids. V lost 4 bases, J lost 0 bases, and 11 bases lay in between. In germline, CDR1 is SGHDT, CDR2 YYEEEE. The CDR3 region has the DNA TGTGCCAGCAGCCAGGGACATTACTCCTACAATGAGCAGTTCTTC. Translating gives CASSQGHYSYNEQFF.

The chain employs TRBV10-3 and TRBJ2-7; TRBD1 agrees at 7 bases. V shed 0 bases and J 0 bases; nucleotides not matched to a gene: 8. This CDR3 is built from 17 residues. Germline V gene data show CDR1 as ENHRY and CDR2 as SYGVKD. DNA for the CDR3: TGTGCCATCAGTGAGTCCCCGACAGGGCTAAGCTCCTACGAGCAGTACTTC. This encodes CAISESPTGLSSYEQYF.

This clone appeared a single time. V is TRBV5-5 and J is TRBJ2-3; 9 bases are a match to TRBD1. The V gene end was trimmed by 0 bases and the J gene end by 4 bases; junction bases not matched to a gene: 3. The germline CDR1 and CDR2 sequences are SGHKS and YYEKEE (reference sequence). This CDR3 comprises 15 residues. This CDR3 is CASSLVGQGSDTQYF. In DNA, the CDR3 is TGTGCCAGCAGCTTGGTGGGACAGGGCTCAGATACGCAGTATTTT. Supplemented by reference TRBV5-5 and TRBJ2-3, the full variable domain reads DAGVTQSPTHLIKTRGQQVTLRCSPISGHKSVSWYQQVLGQGPQFIFQYYEKEERGRGNFPDRFSARQFPNYSSELNVNALLLGDSALYLCASSLVGQGSDTQYFGPGTRLTVL.

The J gene is TRBJ1-4, the V gene TRBV28, with D possibly matching TRBD1 (5 bases). Between the trimmed V and J ends, which lost 3 bases and 0 bases, there was a span of 14 bases. This CDR3 has 17 residues. Germline assignment: CDR1 MDHEN and CDR2 SYDVKM. CDR3 loop: CASSFQGTFPTNEKLFF. As DNA, the CDR3 is TGTGCCAGCAGTTTTCAGGGAACCTTCCCAACTAATGAAAAACTGTTTTTT.

V gene TRBV6-5 combines with J gene TRBJ2-1; D remains unclear. Germline CDR1 MNHEY, CDR2 SVGAGI. V was trimmed by 2 bases and J by 0 bases, leaving 11 bases between them. The CDR3 sequence is 16 residues long. CDR3 residues: CASSYGFVSSYNEQFF. DNA of the CDR3: TGTGCCAGCAGTTACGGGTTTGTGAGCTCCTACAATGAGCAGTTCTTC.

The chain combines TRBV10-3 with TRBJ2-3; either TRBD1 or TRBD2 may supply D (6 bases each). The CDR3 contains 16 residues. Trimming removed 4 bases from V and 6 bases from J, with 20 bases in between. Germline-derived CDR1 and CDR2 are ENHRY and SYGVKD. The CDR3 is CAISGRQRGGPDTQYF. The CDR3 DNA reads as TGTGCCATCAGTGGACGACAGCGTGGGGGGCCGGATACGCAGTATTTT.

This clone appeared once. The V and J genes are TRBV5-1 and TRBJ2-5; either TRBD1 or TRBD2 may fit D (5 bases each). V was trimmed by 3 bases and J by 2 bases, leaving 8 bases between them. Germline V gene sequence: CDR1 SGHRS, CDR2 YFSETQ. This CDR3 comprises 13 residues. The CDR3 nucleotides are TGCGCCAGCAGCTCGGGACCACAAGAGACCCAGTACTTC. This encodes CASSSGPQETQYF. The variable domain in full, completed from reference TRBV5-1 and TRBJ2-5, reads KAGVTQTPRYLIKTRGQQVTLSCSPISGHRSVSWYQQTPGQGLQFLFEYFSETQRNKGNFPGRFSGRQFSNSRSEMNVSTLELGDSALYLCASSSGPQETQYFGPGTRLLVL.

V gene TRBV5-6 combines with J gene TRBJ2-2, with 7 bases lining up with TRBD1. This CDR3 comprises 16 residues. The trim removed 0 bases at V and 4 bases at J, leaving 6 bases unmatched. The V gene's germline CDR1 is SGHDT and CDR2 YYEEEE. CDR3 sequence reads: CASSLGQGGSTGELFF. CDR3 nucleotide sequence: TGTGCCAGCAGCTTGGGACAGGGCGGGTCCACCGGGGAGCTGTTTTTT.

The CDR3 bases are TGTGCCAGCTCCCTGAGGAGTACCCCTGGAAACACCATATATTTT. It is translated as CASSLRSTPGNTIYF. The J gene is TRBJ1-3, the V gene TRBV18; no firm D call. Trimming cost V 6 bases and J 2 bases, with 14 bases left between them. The CDR3 has 15 amino acids. From germline, CDR1 is KGHSH and CDR2 LQKENI. Together with reference TRBV18 and TRBJ1-3, the CDR3 gives the full variable domain: NAGVMQNPRHLVRRRGQEARLRCSPMKGHSHVYWYRQLPEEGLKFMVYLQKENIIDESGMPKERFSAEFPKEGPSILRIQQVVRGDSAAYFCASSLRSTPGNTIYFGEGSWLTVV.

V and J are TRBV6-5 and TRBJ1-6; D is undetermined. The CDR3 has 15 amino acids. Germline lookup yields CDR1 MNHEY and CDR2 SVGAGI. V lost 0 bases and J lost 10, with 13 bases in between. The CDR3 nucleotides are TGTGCCAGCAGTTACTCGACGTTGGGTGGATCACCCCTCCACTTT. Its protein is CASSYSTLGGSPLHF.

The chain joins TRBV4-1 to TRBJ1-5; tentative D call: TRBD1 (6 bases). Trimming stripped 0 bases from V and 5 bases from J, with 17 bases between. CDR3 length: 17 residues. Germline CDR1 MGHRA, CDR2 YSYEKL. CDR3 sequence: CASSQDKGGRKDQPQHF. The DNA for the CDR3 is TGCGCCAGCAGCCAAGATAAGGGGGGACGGAAGGATCAGCCCCAGCATTTT.

The rearrangement uses TRBV11-2 and TRBJ2-5, with D unclear. With 5 bases removed from V and 2 bases from J, the gap between germline ends came to 12 bases. CDR3 size: 14 residues. Germline-derived CDR1 and CDR2 are SGHAT and FQNNGV. CDR3 protein: CASSLGGLQETQYF. CDR3 nucleotides: TGTGCCAGCAGCCTAGGCGGTCTACAAGAGACCCAGTACTTC.

This rearrangement joins TRBV18 to TRBJ2-5; 7 positions match TRBD2. This CDR3 contains 13 residues. V was clipped by 2 bases and J by 6 bases; unmatched bases: 3. Germline V gene data show CDR1 as KGHSH and CDR2 as LQKENI. CDR3 in DNA: TGTGCCAGCTCACCAGGGGAGGGACAGACCCAGTACTTC. Amino acids: CASSPGEGQTQYF.

V and J are TRBV6-5 and TRBJ2-2; D is possibly TRBD2 (5 bases). The germline V gene encodes CDR1 MNHEY and CDR2 SVGAGI. The CDR3 runs to 14 residues. V gave up 5 bases and J gave up 1 base, with 8 bases separating them. CDR3: CASSPRENTGELFF. CDR3 nucleotide sequence: TGTGCCAGCAGTCCTCGGGAGAACACCGGGGAGCTGTTTTTT.

The J gene is TRBJ1-5, the V gene TRBV18, with D tentatively TRBD1 (6 bases). CDR1 and CDR2 from the germline V gene are KGHSH and LQKENI. CDR3 length: 16 amino acids. Trimming took off 2 bases at V and 9 bases at J, with 20 bases between the two ends. CDR3 nucleotides: TGTGCCAGCTCACCAACACGCCCAACAGGGTACCCGCCCCAGCATTTT. Amino acids: CASSPTRPTGYPPQHF. The entire variable domain, with the rest obtained from reference TRBV18 and TRBJ1-5, is as follows: NAGVMQNPRHLVRRRGQEARLRCSPMKGHSHVYWYRQLPEEGLKFMVYLQKENIIDESGMPKERFSAEFPKEGPSILRIQQVVRGDSAAYFCASSPTRPTGYPPQHFGDGTRLSIL.

The rearrangement uses TRBV7-9 and TRBJ2-2, with 7 bases that match TRBD1. The CDR3 has 15 residues. CDR1 is SEHNR, CDR2 FQNEAQ, per germline (reference sequence). The ends lost 1 base at V and 3 bases at J; junction bases unmatched: 2. This CDR3 reads CASSLGDSYTGELFF. CDR3 sequence (DNA): TGTGCCAGCAGCTTAGGGGACAGTTACACCGGGGAGCTGTTTTTT. Based on the CDR3 plus reference TRBV7-9 and TRBJ2-2, the full variable domain is DTGVSQNPRHKITKRGQNVTFRCDPISEHNRLYWYRQTLGQGPEFLTYFQNEAQLEKSRLLSDRFSAERPKGSFSTLEIQRTEQGDSAMYLCASSLGDSYTGELFFGEGSRLTVL.